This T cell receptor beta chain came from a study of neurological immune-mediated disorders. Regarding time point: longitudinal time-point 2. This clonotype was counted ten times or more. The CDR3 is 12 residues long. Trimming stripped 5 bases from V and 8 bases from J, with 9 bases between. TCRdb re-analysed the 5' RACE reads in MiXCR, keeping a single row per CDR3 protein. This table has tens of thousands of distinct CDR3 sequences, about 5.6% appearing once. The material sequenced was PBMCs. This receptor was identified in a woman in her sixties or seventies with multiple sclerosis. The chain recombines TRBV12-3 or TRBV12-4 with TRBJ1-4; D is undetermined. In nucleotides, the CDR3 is TGTGCCAGCAGTCCTCGGCGAGAAAAACTGTTTTTT. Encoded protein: CASSPRREKLFF.